The 13 T cell receptor beta chains in this list originate from one sample, sequenced in a study of CD8 T cells in ankylosing spondylitis. No antigen is known for these receptors. Each CDR3 protein is one row after TCRdb ran MiXCR on the 5' RACE reads. The table includes roughly 440,000 distinct CDR3 sequences, 15% to 20% detected once. Study-level findings and limits: Characteristic, it appeared, of ankylosing spondylitis blood was a TCR beta motif of eight highly homologous variants.

The specimen was blood, either unsorted or a sorted T cell fraction (not recorded which). These receptors all stem from a male donor with ankylosing spondylitis.

The V call is TRBV4-1, the J call TRBJ1-3, with 9 bases matching TRBD1. Germline lookup yields CDR1 MGHRA and CDR2 YSYEKL. J gave up 2 bases and V 4 bases, and 9 bases lay outside the gene matches. This CDR3 comprises 17 residues. CDR3 sequence reads: CASSLKPNRGPGNTIYF. Here the CDR3 DNA reads TGCGCCAGCAGCCTTAAACCGAACAGGGGGCCTGGAAACACCATATATTTT.

In this sample, this clonotype turned up many times. V gene TRBV9 combines with J gene TRBJ2-3; no clear D. CDR1 and CDR2 from the germline V gene are SGDLS and YYNGEE. CDR3 length equals 15 residues. Trimming stripped 0 bases from V and 4 bases from J, with 12 bases between. In DNA, the CDR3 is TGTGCCAGCAGCGTAGACGGGCGTACAGCAGATACGCAGTATTTT. Translated: CASSVDGRTADTQYF. Full variable domain (outside the CDR3, taken from reference TRBV9 and TRBJ2-3): DSGVTQTPKHLITATGQRVTLRCSPRSGDLSVYWYQQSLDQGLQFLIQYYNGEERAKGNILERFSAQQFPDLHSELNLSSLELGDSALYFCASSVDGRTADTQYFGPGTRLTVL.

This clonotype was seen repeatedly, ten times or more. V is TRBV5-1 and J is TRBJ2-2; D unresolved. Germline V CDR1 and CDR2: SGHRS, YFSETQ. The CDR3 length is 14 residues. Trimming removed 3 bases from V and 2 bases from J, with 8 bases in between. For the CDR3, the DNA is TGCGCCAGCAGCTCCAACCTAAACACCGGGGAGCTGTTTTTT. This gives the protein CASSSNLNTGELFF.

This clonotype has at least ten counts. The chain employs TRBV20-1 and TRBJ2-2; D gene uncertain. V lost 3 bases and J 0 bases, leaving 17 bases between the germline ends. The germline V gene encodes CDR1 DFQATT and CDR2 SNEGSKA (reference sequence). The CDR3 is made up of 17 amino acids. The CDR3 bases are TGCAGTGCTAGTGCGGAAATCCTCACCCCGAACACCGGGGAGCTGTTTTTT. This gives the protein CSASAEILTPNTGELFF.

The chain uses TRBV5-1 and TRBJ2-1, with D maybe TRBD2 (6 bases). This CDR3 has 13 residues. CDR1 and CDR2 (germline): SGHRS, YFSETQ. Trimming shortened V by 1 base and J by 9 bases, and 11 bases separated the two germline ends. CDR3 nucleotide sequence: TGCGCCAGCAGCTTGCGGGAGCGGAGTGAGCAGTTCTTC. It specifies CASSLRERSEQFF.

The chain employs TRBV24-1 and TRBJ1-5; TRBD1 might be the D (6 bases). Per the germline V gene, CDR1 is KGHDR and CDR2 is SFDVKD. V lost 9 bases, J lost 2 bases, and 16 bases lay in between. The CDR3 totals 15 residues. CDR3 sequence (DNA): TGTGCCACCGGCGCAGGGGAAGGCGGCAATCAGCCCCAGCATTTT. This gives the protein CATGAGEGGNQPQHF.

This clonotype was counted between two and nine times. The rearrangement links TRBV6-2 or TRBV6-3 to TRBJ2-2; 12 nucleotides match TRBD2. Germline values: CDR1 MNHEY, CDR2 SVGEGT. The V segment lost 1 base and the J segment 0 bases; nucleotides outside the gene matches: 0. The CDR3 has 17 amino acids. The CDR3: CASSYWTSGANTGELFF. The CDR3 bases are TGTGCCAGCAGTTACTGGACTAGCGGGGCGAACACCGGGGAGCTGTTTTTT.

Ten or more counts support this clonotype. This rearrangement joins TRBV6-6 to TRBJ2-1; D is undetermined. This CDR3 comprises 12 residues. The ends were cut back, 6 bases at V and 5 bases at J, with 8 bases in the middle. Germline loops: CDR1 MNHNY, CDR2 SVGAGI (reference sequence). CDR3 nucleotides: TGTGCCAGCAGCCCCGCTAACAATGAGCAGTTCTTC. Amino acids: CASSPANNEQFF.

The V call is TRBV12-3 or TRBV12-4, the J call TRBJ1-2, with TRBD1 matching 7 bases. This CDR3 has 17 residues. The trim removed 0 bases at V and 7 bases at J, leaving 14 bases unmatched. The CDR3, as DNA: TGTGCCAGCAGTTTAGCCCGTCGGCAGGGGGATGACTTTGGCTACACCTTC. Translating it yields CASSLARRQGDDFGYTF.

The chain carries TRBV6-1 and TRBJ2-4; 7 positions match TRBD1. Per the germline V gene, CDR1 is MNHNS and CDR2 is SASEGT. The V segment lost 6 bases and the J segment 2 bases; nucleotides outside the gene matches: 7. This CDR3 has 15 residues. The CDR3 DNA reads as TGTGCCAGCAGACGGGACAGAGGGTCCAAAAACATTCAGTACTTC. Translation: CASRRDRGSKNIQYF.

There are many counts of this clonotype. This rearrangement joins TRBV5-1 to TRBJ2-2; possible D gene TRBD2, 5 bases. The CDR3 runs 15 residues. Germline CDR1 SGHRS, CDR2 YFSETQ. V shed 4 bases and J shed 0 bases, with 10 bases lying between them. The CDR3 DNA is TGCGCCAGCAGCATAAGCGGAGCGAACACCGGGGAGCTGTTTTTT. Residues: CASSISGANTGELFF.

The chain carries TRBV11-3 and TRBJ2-5; D possibly corresponds to TRBD2 (5 bases). The CDR3 is 16 residues long. V was cut by 5 bases and J by 5 bases, with 21 bases left in between. The V gene's germline CDR1 is SGHNT and CDR2 YENEEA. The CDR3 loop reads CASSPRSQRSVETQYF. CDR3 DNA sequence: TGTGCCAGCAGCCCCCGCTCACAGCGGTCGGTGGAGACCCAGTACTTC.

V usage is TRBV28 and J usage is TRBJ2-3; D perhaps matches TRBD1 (6 bases). Germline CDR1 is MDHEN and CDR2 is SYDVKM. The CDR3 runs to 16 residues. Trimming took off 4 bases at V and 0 bases at J, with 14 bases between the two ends. This chain's CDR3 is CASSWGLAISTDTQYF. The CDR3 nucleotides are TGTGCCAGCAGTTGGGGGCTAGCTATTAGCACAGATACGCAGTATTTT.